The clone carrying this T cell receptor (beta chain) was detected a few times. Antigen specificity is unknown. The TCR beta library used iRepertoire HTBI primers with Arm-PCR amplification of CDR3. TCRdb re-derived calls from the multiplex PCR reads in MiXCR, one entry per CDR3 protein. The sample holds 500,000 to 700,000 distinct CDR3 sequences, under 20% seen once. CDR3 size: 20 residues. The junction had 19 bases not matched to a gene; V was cut back by 0 bases and J by 8 bases. Germline V CDR1 and CDR2: SGHRS, YFSETQ. The time point: newly diagnosed GD, antithyroid drugs for less than 3 months. PBMC-derived RNA was used for the TCR library. The sample is drawn from a study of regulatory T cells in long-lasting Graves disease. Findings of the study overall: TCR diversity was lower in persistent Graves' patients (versus newly diagnosed ones).

This same sample was also part of a study on T cells in Graves' hyperthyroidism and ophthalmopathy. That study adds: Hyperthyroidism of Graves' type that showed no ophthalmopathy progression within 18 months was stable. Exclusion of a patient resulted from uncontrolled infection, other autoimmune disease, pregnancy or lactation. Appearing also in blood were most of the thyroid clonotypes expanded above 0.001.

The chain joins TRBV5-1 to TRBJ2-1; 11 bases fit TRBD2. This clonotype was obtained from a woman aged 25 to 45 with Graves disease. This sample comprised peripheral blood mononuclear cells (PBMCs), obtained at new diagnosis, from a patient treated with antithyroid drugs. The CDR3 region is CASSLGPGTSGYIPWDEQFF. CDR3 coding DNA: TGCGCCAGCAGCTTGGGTCCCGGGACTAGCGGTTATATTCCTTGGGATGAGCAGTTCTTC.